This T cell receptor beta chain derives from a study of blood T cell repertoires in COVID-19. Study in general: Sites across the United States, Italy and Spain contributed samples from acute and convalescent COVID-19. The analysed material was cDNA or gDNA that came from T cells, B-cell-depleted T cells, or PBMCs.

Original analysis: Researchers report that nucleated cell counts were estimated from reference gene primer amplification. Repertoires were generated with immunoSEQ multiplex PCR, while TCRdb's copy carries only in-frame clones and drops some. That table furnishes V, J and clone size, whereas the DNA furnished D and trimming. The profile covers 180,000 or so clones, with around 87% appearing a single time and under 3.5% taken by the ten largest. The TCR comes from a woman in her twenties or thirties with active or convalescent COVID-19. The sample taken for sequencing was peripheral blood.

The DNA for the CDR3 is TGTGCCAGCAGCTCCCGGGACAGCTACGAGCAGTACTTC. Its translation is CASSSRDSYEQYF. V gene TRBV5-4 combines with J gene TRBJ2-7; 7 bases fit TRBD1. Germline loops: CDR1 SGHNT, CDR2 YYREEE (reference sequence). V trimming: 3 bases; J trimming: 3 bases; junction bases outside the gene matches: 3. The CDR3 has 13 amino acids.